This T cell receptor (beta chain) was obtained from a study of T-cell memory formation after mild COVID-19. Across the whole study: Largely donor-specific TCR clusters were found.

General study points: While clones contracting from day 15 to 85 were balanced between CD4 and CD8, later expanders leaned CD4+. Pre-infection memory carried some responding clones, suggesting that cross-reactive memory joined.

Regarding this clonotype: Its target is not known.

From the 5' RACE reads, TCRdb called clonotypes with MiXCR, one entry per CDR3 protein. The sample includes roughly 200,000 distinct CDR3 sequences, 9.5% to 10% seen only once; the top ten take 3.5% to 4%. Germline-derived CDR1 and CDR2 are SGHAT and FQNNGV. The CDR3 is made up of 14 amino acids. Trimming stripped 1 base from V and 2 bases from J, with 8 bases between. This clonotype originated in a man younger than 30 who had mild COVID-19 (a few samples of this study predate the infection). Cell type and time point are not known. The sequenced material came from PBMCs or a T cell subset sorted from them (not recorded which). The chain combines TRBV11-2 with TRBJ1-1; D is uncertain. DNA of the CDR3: TGTGCCAGCAGCTTAGCCCCGGAAAACACTGAAGCTTTCTTT. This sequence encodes CASSLAPENTEAFF.